The 12 T cell receptor beta chains in this list originate from one sample, sequenced in a study of CD8+CD57+ T cells in acquired aplastic anemia. CDR3 and TCR beta VDJ profiling relied on genomic DNA as the template. TCRdb re-called the reads with MiXCR, one entry per CDR3 protein. The table includes a few hundred thousand distinct CDR3 sequences, 65% to 75% detected once. The sample comprised sorted CD4+, CD8+, or CD8+CD57+ T cells (not recorded which) from PBMCs. All receptors derive from a human donor in good health, serving as a control.

About this clonotype itself: The limits of the CDR3 on the DNA are not certain, so only TCRdb's listed CDR3 is given. The chain joins TRBV2 to TRBJ2-7; the table's D call of TRBD1 was not tested on the DNA. The CDR3 extends over 24 residues, inclusive of both ends. The germline gives CDR1 SNHLY, CDR2 FYNNEI. The CDR3 sequence: CASSQTSVYFCAITPGQGSNEQYF.

The genes are TRBV6-2 or TRBV6-3 and TRBJ2-7; 7 bases align to TRBD1. Per germline, CDR1 MNHEY and CDR2 SVGEGT. After removal of 6 bases from V and 5 bases from J, the junction contained 13 bases not matched to a gene. The CDR3 runs 15 residues. CDR3 sequence reads: CASREGGRGFHEQYF. The CDR3 region has the DNA TGTGCCAGCAGAGAAGGGGGCAGGGGGTTTCACGAGCAGTACTTC.

As concerns this clonotype: Sequence at one end of the junction differs from germline and may be a read error. The J gene is TRBJ2-6, the V gene TRBV9; D possibly corresponds to TRBD2 (6 bases). The germline gives CDR1 SGDLS, CDR2 YYNGEE. The length of the CDR3 is 16 residues. CDR3: CASSLALVSGAHVLTF. CDR3 coding DNA: TGTGCCAGCAGCCTAGCGCTTGTCTCTGGGGCCCACGTCCTGACTTTC.

The chain's CDR3 is CASSLVTDTEAFF. For the CDR3, the DNA is TGTGCCAGCAGCTTGGTTACAGACACTGAAGCTTTCTTT. The V call is TRBV5-4, the J call TRBJ1-1; D call uncertain. Germline lookup yields CDR1 SGHNT and CDR2 YYREEE (reference sequence). The CDR3 sequence is 13 residues long. Trimming pared 0 bases from V and 3 bases from J, leaving 6 bases between. The complete variable domain, with remaining parts taken from reference TRBV5-4 and TRBJ1-1, reads ETGVTQSPTHLIKTRGQQVTLRCSSQSGHNTVSWYQQALGQGPQFIFQYYREEENGRGNFPPRFSGLQFPNYSSELNVNALELDDSALYLCASSLVTDTEAFFGQGTRLTVV.

On this clonotype: At one end, the junction sequence differs from germline, possibly due to a read error. This rearrangement joins TRBV7-7 to TRBJ2-3, with no clear D. From germline, CDR1 is SSHAT and CDR2 FNYEAQ (reference sequence). This CDR3 is built from 12 residues. CDR3 region: CASRQNTDTQYF. CDR3 coding DNA: TGTGCCAGCAGACAGAACACAGATACGCAATATTTT.

The V and J genes are TRBV6-1 and TRBJ1-6; D unresolved. The CDR3 totals 15 residues. Trimming removed 3 bases from V and 5 bases from J, with 11 bases in between. From germline, CDR1 is MNHNS and CDR2 SASEGT. The CDR3 protein is CASSDGFRDNSPLHF. In DNA form, the CDR3 reads TGTGCCAGCAGTGACGGGTTCCGGGATAATTCACCCCTCCACTTT.

The chain combines TRBV9 with TRBJ2-7; either TRBD1 or TRBD2 may fit D (7 bases each). Trimming removed 2 bases at V and 3 bases at J, with 12 bases between. The CDR3 contains 14 residues. From germline, CDR1 is SGDLS and CDR2 YYNGEE. The CDR3 reads CASSVRGGGYEQYF. The CDR3 nucleotides are TGTGCCAGCAGCGTCAGGGGGGGGGGCTACGAGCAGTACTTC.

The chain couples TRBV19 to TRBJ2-5, with a weak D call TRBD2 (7 bases). Germline V CDR1 and CDR2: LNHDA, SQIVND (reference sequence). V dropped 5 bases and J dropped 7 bases, with 17 bases sitting between them. The CDR3 is 14 residues long. CDR3: CASSRGGGAVTQYF. The DNA of the CDR3 is TGTGCCAGTAGTCGAGGGGGGGGGGCGGTGACCCAGTACTTC. Drawing the rest from reference TRBV19 and TRBJ2-5, the complete variable domain is DGGITQSPKYLFRKEGQNVTLSCEQNLNHDAMYWYRQDPGQGLRLIYYSQIVNDFQKGDIAEGYSVSREKKESFPLTVTSAQKNPTAFYLCASSRGGGAVTQYFGPGTRLLVL.

This clonotype has only a few counts. V is TRBV9 and J is TRBJ1-4; D unclear. V was pared by 2 bases and J by 3 bases, with 14 bases between. CDR1 and CDR2 (germline): SGDLS, YYNGEE. The CDR3 loop spans 16 amino acids. The DNA of the CDR3 is TGTGCCAGCAGCGTGGCTTCTGCCGGAGCTAATGAAAAACTGTTTTTT. Protein product: CASSVASAGANEKLFF. Full variable domain (outside the CDR3, taken from reference TRBV9 and TRBJ1-4): DSGVTQTPKHLITATGQRVTLRCSPRSGDLSVYWYQQSLDQGLQFLIQYYNGEERAKGNILERFSAQQFPDLHSELNLSSLELGDSALYFCASSVASAGANEKLFFGSGTQLSVL.

This clonotype was found once. The chain recombines TRBV7-7 with TRBJ2-3, with TRBD2 matching 7 bases. After removal of 5 bases from V and 6 bases from J, the junction contained 11 bases not matched to a gene. CDR3 length: 15 amino acids. Germline lookup yields CDR1 SSHAT and CDR2 FNYEAQ (reference sequence). The DNA of the CDR3 is TGTGCCAGCAGCCAAGGACTAGTGGGGCCGGATACGCAGTATTTT. This encodes CASSQGLVGPDTQYF. Full variable domain (outside the CDR3, taken from reference TRBV7-7 and TRBJ2-3): GAGVSQSPRYKVTKRGQDVTLRCDPISSHATLYWYQQALGQGPEFLTYFNYEAQPDKSGLPSDRFSAERPEGSISTLTIQRTEQRDSAMYRCASSQGLVGPDTQYFGPGTRLTVL.

As to this clonotype: One end of the junction is discordant with germline, which a read error may explain. This sequence joins TRBV9 and TRBJ2-2; tentatively, D is TRBD1 or TRBD2 (5 bases each). Germline CDR1 is SGDLS and CDR2 is YYNGEE. The CDR3 has 15 amino acids. DNA for the CDR3: TGTGCCAGTAGCGTCACCGGGACGGAGACCGGGAAGCTGTTTTTT. Amino acid sequence: CASSVTGTETGKLFF. The complete variable domain, with remaining parts taken from reference TRBV9 and TRBJ2-2, reads DSGVTQTPKHLITATGQRVTLRCSPRSGDLSVYWYQQSLDQGLQFLIQYYNGEERAKGNILERFSAQQFPDLHSELNLSSLELGDSALYFCASSVTGTETGKLFFGEGSRLTVL.

On this clonotype: Likely a read error: the CDR3 ends without its conserved phenylalanine or tryptophan. The limits of the CDR3 on the DNA are not certain, so only TCRdb's listed CDR3 is given. V and J are TRBV9 and TRBJ1-2. The CDR3 has 15 residues if both end residues are counted. Germline CDR1 and CDR2: SGDLS and YYNGEE. The chain's CDR3 is CASSVGPTVSPLHTV.